The entry below describes one T cell receptor (beta chain). The target antigen is unknown. This sample was included in a study of cytomegalovirus exposure and HLA in healthy donors. Study observations and caveats: Based on reports, TCR beta sequences accurately predicted HLA-A and HLA-B alleles for most subjects. Later analysis showed TCR association rates varying by HLA locus, highest for DRB1 and lowest for HLA-C. Near-uniform donor sequencing depth was presumed by presence/absence analyses. The study dropped some indistinguishable V segments, TRBV6-2 and TRBV6-3 among them.

CDR3 length: 13 residues. V was pared by 0 bases and J by 5 bases, with 8 bases between. The germline V gene encodes CDR1 WNHNN and CDR2 SYGVQD (reference sequence). Both 60 Vbeta primers and 13 Jbeta primers went into the PCR. The protocol was immunoSEQ multiplex PCR, while the TCRdb copy is restricted to in-frame clones and leaves out a portion. The sample shows about 160,000 clones, over 75% of them seen only once. The clonotype originates from a woman aged 45 to 65 in good health and CMV-seropositive. Material for sequencing was PBMCs. The chain carries TRBV10-1 and TRBJ2-7; D gene ambiguous. The CDR3 protein is CASSESGFDEQYF. The CDR3 nucleotides read TGCGCCAGCAGTGAGTCCGGGTTCGACGAGCAGTACTTC.